A selection of T cell receptor beta chains follows, all from one sample in a study of shared clonotypes between healthy human individuals. The table came from immunoSEQ multiplex PCR; TCRdb's copy has only in-frame clones and leaves some out. This table holds approximately 250,000 clones, 50% to 75% found once. The sample was memory CD4+ T cells sorted from blood. These TCRs come from a man between 25 and 39 years old in good health. Each CDR3 is given without its conserved first and last residue. Clone size is stated in some rows and not others, as once, few, many or a class when expanded.

abundance: many; j_gene: TRBJ2-3; v_gene: TRBV2; CDR3aa: ASEGDRGARLQY
abundance: .; j_gene: TRBJ2-3; v_gene: TRBV5-4; CDR3aa: ASSLAGSGGIRDTQY
abundance: .; j_gene: TRBJ2-1; v_gene: TRBV7-6; CDR3aa: ASSSGLASSYNEQF
abundance: .; j_gene: TRBJ2-3; v_gene: TRBV11-2; CDR3aa: ASSFGGSTDTQY
abundance: many; j_gene: TRBJ2-3; v_gene: TRBV4-3; CDR3aa: ASSQGKPSRGDTQY
abundance: .; j_gene: TRBJ2-7; v_gene: TRBV5-4; CDR3aa: ASSSGLAGGLSEQY
abundance: .; j_gene: TRBJ2-7; v_gene: TRBV7-8; CDR3aa: ASSLGLSYEQY
abundance: .; j_gene: TRBJ2-1; v_gene: TRBV5-5; CDR3aa: ASSFYTSGTYRHNEQF
abundance: .; j_gene: TRBJ2-3; v_gene: TRBV18; CDR3aa: ASKIRDRELGTQY
abundance: .; j_gene: TRBJ2-2; v_gene: TRBV12-5; CDR3aa: ASGRSTTGTGGVGELF
abundance: .; j_gene: TRBJ2-3; v_gene: TRBV5-1; CDR3aa: ASSSLKTSGSTDTQY
abundance: once; j_gene: TRBJ2-6; v_gene: TRBV7-7; CDR3aa: ASSLAAGANVLT
abundance: .; j_gene: TRBJ2-1; v_gene: TRBV6-4; CDR3aa: ASSKGSGSYNEQF
abundance: many; j_gene: TRBJ2-1; v_gene: TRBV27; CDR3aa: ASGSLAGLYNEQF
abundance: .; j_gene: TRBJ1-2; v_gene: TRBV5-6; CDR3aa: ASSQPGAGKNYGYT
abundance: few; j_gene: TRBJ1-5; v_gene: TRBV6-5; CDR3aa: ASSYGQGNQPQH
abundance: .; j_gene: TRBJ1-1; v_gene: TRBV4-3; CDR3aa: ASSQDAGLTEAF
abundance: few; j_gene: TRBJ2-1; v_gene: TRBV5-6; CDR3aa: ASSLIDEQF
abundance: .; j_gene: TRBJ2-7; v_gene: TRBV9; CDR3aa: ASSVGLAGHEQY
abundance: once; j_gene: TRBJ2-7; v_gene: TRBV27; CDR3aa: ASRYAADSSGSYEQY
abundance: .; j_gene: TRBJ2-7; v_gene: TRBV7-9; CDR3aa: ASSSGTMAPYEQY
abundance: .; j_gene: TRBJ2-3; v_gene: TRBV29-1; CDR3aa: SVEDQGRADTQY
abundance: few; j_gene: TRBJ2-5; v_gene: TRBV9; CDR3aa: ASSSGDRGQETQY
abundance: .; j_gene: TRBJ2-3; v_gene: TRBV2; CDR3aa: ASSETTGVTDTQY
abundance: .; j_gene: TRBJ2-7; v_gene: TRBV28; CDR3aa: ASSLRDYEQY
abundance: .; j_gene: TRBJ2-7; v_gene: TRBV5-1; CDR3aa: ASSSGTGYEQY
abundance: .; j_gene: TRBJ2-4; v_gene: TRBV4-1; CDR3aa: ASSQGTASGQNKNIQY
abundance: .; j_gene: TRBJ2-5; v_gene: TRBV5-8; CDR3aa: ASSSRGGYGGETQY
abundance: few; j_gene: TRBJ1-1; v_gene: TRBV27; CDR3aa: ASSLYGTGSWYTEAF
abundance: .; j_gene: TRBJ2-2; v_gene: TRBV5-4; CDR3aa: ASRQPGGTGELF
abundance: .; j_gene: TRBJ1-5; v_gene: TRBV7-9; CDR3aa: ASSSAGGVPAQH
abundance: few; j_gene: TRBJ2-7; v_gene: TRBV5-3; CDR3aa: ARTRLQGSPPYEQY
abundance: .; j_gene: TRBJ2-2; v_gene: TRBV2; CDR3aa: ASSGGRQGNTGELF
abundance: .; j_gene: TRBJ2-1; v_gene: TRBV7-6; CDR3aa: ASRSTSGGYNEQF
abundance: few; j_gene: TRBJ1-1; v_gene: TRBV25-1; CDR3aa: ASSENMAQRKAF
abundance: .; j_gene: TRBJ2-7; v_gene: TRBV7-2; CDR3aa: ASSEDRGPPYEQY
abundance: .; j_gene: TRBJ1-1; v_gene: TRBV25-1; CDR3aa: ASSEYTGGTEAF
abundance: .; j_gene: TRBJ2-3; v_gene: TRBV4-3; CDR3aa: ASSPAGGTDTQY
abundance: few; j_gene: TRBJ2-3; v_gene: TRBV18; CDR3aa: ASSPRLAPTDTQY
abundance: .; j_gene: TRBJ2-1; v_gene: TRBV6-6; CDR3aa: ASSYLGTDHNEQF
abundance: .; j_gene: TRBJ2-7; v_gene: TRBV5-4; CDR3aa: ASSLGTGAPN
abundance: .; j_gene: TRBJ2-1; v_gene: TRBV29-1; CDR3aa: SVGRFGSSYNEQF
abundance: medium-sized; j_gene: TRBJ1-2; v_gene: TRBV5-1; CDR3aa: ASSRDSLPGSGYT
abundance: many; j_gene: TRBJ2-7; v_gene: TRBV5-5; CDR3aa: ASSGSAGVYEQY
abundance: .; j_gene: TRBJ2-1; v_gene: TRBV7-7; CDR3aa: ASSLAGGNYNEQF
abundance: few; j_gene: TRBJ2-2; v_gene: TRBV6-1; CDR3aa: ASNRGSSFTGELF
abundance: .; j_gene: TRBJ2-2; v_gene: TRBV9; CDR3aa: ASSVQGEGGELF
abundance: .; j_gene: TRBJ2-7; v_gene: TRBV11-2; CDR3aa: ASSTLRGGIYEQY